The 24 T cell receptor beta chains below all came from one sample that was sequenced in a study of Ad26.COV2.S vaccination and SARS-CoV-2 variants. Indicated treatment: about 20 received Ad26.COV2.S at low or high dose, single or two shots; a few received placebo; per-sample allocation not given. The samples date from day 63 after the first vaccine or placebo injection. The table came from immunoSEQ multiplex PCR; TCRdb's copy has only in-frame clones and leaves some out. The sample has approximately 480,000 clones; around 90% are singletons. The sample here was peripheral blood, taken in a trial of Ad26.COV2.S vaccine versus placebo. The receptors here all came from a person between 18 and 65 years old who received the Ad26.COV2.S COVID-19 vaccine or a placebo.

V is TRBV9 and J is TRBJ2-2; 12 bases align to TRBD2. Losses at the gene ends were 4 bases for V and 10 bases for J; bases not matched to a gene: 14. CDR1 and CDR2 from the germline V gene are SGDLS and YYNGEE. This CDR3 contains 17 residues. The CDR3 nucleotides read TGTGCCAGCAGCTCCCAGCCGGGACTAGCGGGTCCTACGGAGCTGTTTTTT. It translates to CASSSQPGLAGPTELFF. Drawing the rest from reference TRBV9 and TRBJ2-2, the complete variable domain is DSGVTQTPKHLITATGQRVTLRCSPRSGDLSVYWYQQSLDQGLQFLIQYYNGEERAKGNILERFSAQQFPDLHSELNLSSLELGDSALYFCASSSQPGLAGPTELFFGEGSRLTVL.

CDR3 DNA sequence: TGTGCCTGGAGTGTGGGGACAGGGATCTCCTACGAGCAGTACTTC. It codes for CAWSVGTGISYEQYF. The chain uses TRBV30 and TRBJ2-7, with 9 bases that match TRBD1. This CDR3 contains 15 residues. Losses at the gene ends were 0 bases for V and 0 bases for J; bases not matched to a gene: 3. Germline V gene lookup returns CDR1 GTSNPN and CDR2 SVGIG (reference sequence).

As DNA, the CDR3 is TGTGCCAGCAGCCAAGTGATGGGCCATGAGCAGTTCTTC. Translated: CASSQVMGHEQFF. The rearrangement links TRBV14 to TRBJ2-1; unclear D gene. V dropped 1 base and J dropped 8 bases, with 9 bases sitting between them. Germline CDR1 is SGHDN and CDR2 is FVKESK. This CDR3 is built from 13 residues.

The chain uses TRBV14 and TRBJ1-6; 7 bases map to TRBD1. The CDR3 is made up of 13 amino acids. Trimming removed 11 bases from V and 6 bases from J; junction bases left unmatched: 7. The germline gives CDR1 SGHDN, CDR2 FVKESK. The CDR3 protein is CASQGNSNSPLHF. As DNA, the CDR3 is TGTGCCTCACAGGGGAACAGTAATTCACCCCTCCACTTT.

The CDR3 loop reads CARRDRGGAYGYTF. The CDR3 DNA is TGTGCCCGCCGGGACAGGGGGGGGGCTTATGGCTACACCTTC. The rearrangement links TRBV19 to TRBJ1-2; 11 bases agree with TRBD1. CDR3 length equals 14 residues. The germline CDR1 and CDR2 sequences are LNHDA and SQIVND (reference sequence). Trimming took 11 bases from V and 5 from J; bases not matched to a gene: 10.

This clone was counted a single time. This chain connects TRBV7-2 to TRBJ1-5; 7 positions agree with TRBD1. The CDR3 is 15 amino acids. Germline lookup yields CDR1 SGHTA and CDR2 FQGNSA. The V gene end was trimmed by 6 bases and the J gene end by 0 bases; junction bases not matched to a gene: 5. CDR3 sequence (DNA): TGTGCCAGCAGGGGGACAGTCTATAGCAATCAGCCCCAGCATTTT. This sequence encodes CASRGTVYSNQPQHF.

The chain recombines TRBV6-6 with TRBJ1-6; D gene ambiguous. Trimming shortened V by 4 bases and J by 8 bases, and 6 bases separated the two germline ends. Germline V lookup: CDR1 MNHNY, CDR2 SVGAGI (reference sequence). The CDR3 is made up of 12 amino acids. The CDR3 loop is CASSLLDSPLHF. The CDR3 DNA reads TGTGCCAGCAGTTTGTTAGATTCACCCCTCCACTTT.

This sequence joins TRBV5-1 and TRBJ2-1; 10 positions agree with TRBD2. This CDR3 comprises 15 residues. The V and J ends lost 0 bases and 9 bases, in that order; junction bases with no gene match: 6. Germline V gene sequence: CDR1 SGHRS, CDR2 YFSETQ. The CDR3 region has the DNA TGCGCCAGCAGCTTGGTGGCTAGCGGGAGTGGTGAGCAGTTCTTC. Translation: CASSLVASGSGEQFF.

The rearrangement joins TRBV6-4 to TRBJ2-1; either TRBD1 or TRBD2 may supply D (5 bases each). The CDR3 consists of 13 residues. Germline values: CDR1 MRHNA, CDR2 SNTAGT. Between the trimmed V and J ends, which lost 9 bases and 4 bases, there was a span of 13 bases. The CDR3 DNA reads TGTGCCAGTGCGCCGGGGCCTTACAATGAGCAGTTCTTC. Protein product: CASAPGPYNEQFF.

The V gene is TRBV18, the J gene TRBJ1-5; maybe TRBD1 (5 bases). This CDR3 is built from 13 residues. Between the trimmed V and J ends, which lost 3 bases and 7 bases, there was a span of 10 bases. CDR1 and CDR2 (germline): KGHSH, LQKENI. CDR3 coding DNA: TGTGCCAGCTCACCCGGCCAGGGCCAGCCCCAGCATTTT. Protein product: CASSPGQGQPQHF.

V and J are TRBV29-1 and TRBJ2-7, with a possible D match to TRBD1 (6 bases). CDR1 is SQVTM, CDR2 ANQGSEA, per germline. The CDR3 totals 15 residues. V was shortened by 3 bases and J by 3 bases, with 18 bases between the two germline ends. The CDR3 region has the DNA TGCAGCGTTGAGAGTACACAGGGTGGGGTCTACGAGCAGTACTTC. This encodes CSVESTQGGVYEQYF.

The chain is built from TRBV6-2 or TRBV6-3 and TRBJ2-7, with D maybe TRBD1 (6 bases). The CDR3 consists of 12 residues. Trimming stripped 6 bases from V and 4 bases from J, with 10 bases between. CDR1 and CDR2 from the germline V gene are MNHEY and SVGEGT. CDR3 in amino acids: CASSPQGYEQYF. Here the CDR3 DNA reads TGTGCCAGCAGCCCTCAGGGGTACGAGCAGTACTTC.

The rearrangement joins TRBV28 to TRBJ2-7; 7 bases align to TRBD2. The CDR3 runs to 13 residues. V shed 2 bases and J 2 bases; nucleotides not matched to a gene: 0. Germline lookup yields CDR1 MDHEN and CDR2 SYDVKM. The chain's CDR3 is CASSLAGAYEQYF. In nucleotides, the CDR3 is TGTGCCAGCAGTTTAGCGGGAGCCTACGAGCAGTACTTC.

The chain combines TRBV19 with TRBJ2-2; TRBD1 might be the D (5 bases). The CDR3 consists of 19 residues. Germline loops: CDR1 LNHDA, CDR2 SQIVND (reference sequence). With 1 base removed from V and 2 bases from J, the gap between germline ends came to 20 bases. The CDR3 region has the DNA TGTGCCAGTAGTATAGTTGGCCTAAGAAGGGGAAGAAACACCGGGGAGCTGTTTTTT. Residues: CASSIVGLRRGRNTGELFF.

The chain combines TRBV19 with TRBJ2-2; 7 bases fit TRBD2. V lost 5 bases, J lost 5 bases, and 5 bases stayed unmatched. CDR3 length: 14 residues. The germline gives CDR1 LNHDA, CDR2 SQIVND (reference sequence). The CDR3 spells CASSSLGGTGELFF. CDR3 nucleotides: TGTGCCAGTAGTTCCCTCGGGGGGACCGGGGAGCTGTTTTTT.

The CDR3 DNA reads TGTGCCAGCAGTCCCGGGACTAGCAGAATCCGCACAGATACGCAGTATTTT. This codes for CASSPGTSRIRTDTQYF. The chain links TRBV27 to TRBJ2-3, with 9 bases that match TRBD2. Germline values: CDR1 MNHEY, CDR2 SMNVEV (reference sequence). Trimming took 5 bases from V and 1 from J; bases not matched to a gene: 10. This CDR3 spans 17 amino acids.

The chain couples TRBV6-6 to TRBJ2-3; tentatively, D is TRBD2 (6 bases). The V end was cut by 5 bases, the J end by 0 bases, with 12 bases between. Germline loops: CDR1 MNHNY, CDR2 SVGAGI (reference sequence). The CDR3 is made up of 15 amino acids. CDR3 bases: TGTGCCAGCAGTCGGGCCGGGACTAGCACAGATACGCAGTATTTT. This codes for CASSRAGTSTDTQYF.

The chain couples TRBV7-8 to TRBJ1-3; no reliable D call. Trimming pared 2 bases from V and 0 bases from J, leaving 5 bases between. The CDR3 has 14 amino acids. Germline CDR1 SGHVS, CDR2 FQNEAQ. The CDR3, as DNA: TGTGCCAGCAGCTTACAGGACTCTGGAAACACCATATATTTT. Protein product: CASSLQDSGNTIYF.

V and J are TRBV7-8 and TRBJ1-5; D is possibly TRBD1 (5 bases). The CDR3 contains 15 residues. Trimming cost V 1 base and J 5 bases, with 12 bases left between them. Germline CDR1 SGHVS, CDR2 FQNEAQ. CDR3 amino acids: CASSLVVQEDQPQHF. The CDR3 bases are TGTGCCAGCAGCTTAGTTGTACAGGAGGATCAGCCCCAGCATTTT.

V gene TRBV7-2 combines with J gene TRBJ2-4, with D hard to call. Deletions cut 1 base from V and 4 bases from J, with 8 bases between. This CDR3 spans 14 amino acids. Germline CDR1 is SGHTA and CDR2 is FQGNSA. The CDR3 nucleotides read TGTGCCAGCAGCTTAGGCGCAGGTAAAAACATTCAGTACTTC. Translating it yields CASSLGAGKNIQYF.

This clone was counted a few times. The chain links TRBV9 to TRBJ1-4, with D possibly matching TRBD1 (5 bases). Per the germline V gene, CDR1 is SGDLS and CDR2 is YYNGEE. CDR3 size: 14 residues. V shed 0 bases and J shed 4 bases, with 7 bases lying between them. The CDR3 here is CASSVDQGNEKLFF. CDR3 nucleotides: TGTGCCAGCAGCGTAGATCAGGGTAATGAAAAACTGTTTTTT.

The chain links TRBV5-4 to TRBJ1-1, with D perhaps matching TRBD1 (5 bases). The germline V and J ends were trimmed by 4 bases and 6 bases, with 22 bases remaining between them. CDR1 and CDR2 (germline): SGHNT, YYREEE (reference sequence). The CDR3 covers 16 residues. The CDR3 bases are TGTGCCAGCAGCCCACCCAGTCTTAGAGGGGAGGCTGAAGCTTTCTTT. Translation: CASSPPSLRGEAEAFF.

The chain links TRBV2 to TRBJ1-5; D is perhaps TRBD1 (6 bases). The CDR3 is 14 amino acids. The germline V gene encodes CDR1 SNHLY and CDR2 FYNNEI. V was clipped by 6 bases and J by 2 bases, with 11 bases between them. The CDR3 nucleotides read TGTGCCAGCAGACAGGGTTTGGGCAATCAGCCCCAGCATTTT. This codes for CASRQGLGNQPQHF.

This chain joins TRBV19 and TRBJ2-3; 8 bases are shared with TRBD2. This CDR3 contains 14 residues. Germline V gene sequence: CDR1 LNHDA, CDR2 SQIVND (reference sequence). Trimming removed 10 bases from V and 3 bases from J; junction bases left unmatched: 9. The CDR3 here is CATSILAETDTQYF. CDR3 sequence (DNA): TGTGCCACCTCAATACTAGCGGAAACAGATACGCAGTATTTT.